Reported below is one T cell receptor (beta chain). The CDR3 is 12 amino acids. The germline CDR1 and CDR2 sequences are SEHNR and FQNEAQ (reference sequence). The V and J ends lost 2 bases and 11 bases, in that order; junction bases with no gene match: 3. The sample originates from a study of T cell responses to AZD1222 COVID-19 vaccine. Some clones are missing from TCRdb's copy, which holds only in-frame ones; the method was immunoSEQ multiplex PCR. The sample carries 110,000 or so clones, about 83% recorded once. The chain has TRBV7-9 and TRBJ2-1, with TRBD2 matching 7 bases. The receptor was isolated from an adult in good health. Material: peripheral blood, obtained on day 0 of AZD1222 vaccination. The CDR3 DNA reads TGTGCCAGCAGCTTATTAGCGGGCAAGCAGTTCTTC. Its translation: CASSLLAGKQFF. Based on the CDR3 plus reference TRBV7-9 and TRBJ2-1, the full variable domain is DTGVSQNPRHKITKRGQNVTFRCDPISEHNRLYWYRQTLGQGPEFLTYFQNEAQLEKSRLLSDRFSAERPKGSFSTLEIQRTEQGDSAMYLCASSLLAGKQFFGPGTRLTVL.